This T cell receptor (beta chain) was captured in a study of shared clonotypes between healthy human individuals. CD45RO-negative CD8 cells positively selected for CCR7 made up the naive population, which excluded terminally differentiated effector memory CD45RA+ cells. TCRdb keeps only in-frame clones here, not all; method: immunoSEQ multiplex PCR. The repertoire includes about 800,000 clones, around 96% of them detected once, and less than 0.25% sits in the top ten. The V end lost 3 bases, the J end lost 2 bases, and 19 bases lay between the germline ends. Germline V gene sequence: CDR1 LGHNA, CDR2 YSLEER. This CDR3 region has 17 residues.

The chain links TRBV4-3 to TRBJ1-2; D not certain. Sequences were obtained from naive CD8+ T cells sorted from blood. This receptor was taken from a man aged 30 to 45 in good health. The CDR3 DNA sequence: TGCGCCAGCAGCCATACTTTCCTTGACGGTGGAAACTATGGCTACACCTTC. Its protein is CASSHTFLDGGNYGYTF.